Shown below are 24 T cell receptor beta chains from a single sample sequenced in a study of blood T cell repertoires in COVID-19. TCRdb's copy holds only in-frame clones and misses some; the assay was immunoSEQ multiplex PCR. This sample has hundreds of thousands of clones, with roughly nine tenths found just once. Sequencing was performed on peripheral blood. The receptors come from a man in his forties with acute or convalescent COVID-19.

V gene TRBV14 combines with J gene TRBJ2-1, with TRBD2 as a possible D gene (7 bases). V was trimmed by 8 bases and J by 7 bases, leaving 18 bases between them. This CDR3 has 14 residues. Germline CDR1 reads SGHDN; CDR2 reads FVKESK. The DNA for the CDR3 is TGTGCCAGCCAAGGGGGGGAGGGTCGGAATGAGCAGTTCTTC. Translated, it gives CASQGGEGRNEQFF.

This sequence joins TRBV19 and TRBJ1-2; 10 bases are shared with TRBD1. Germline CDR1 reads LNHDA; CDR2 reads SQIVND (reference sequence). Unmatched junction bases numbered 7, after V lost 4 bases and J lost 2 bases. The length of the CDR3 is 16 residues. CDR3 protein: CASSTTGTGENYGYTF. In DNA, the CDR3 is TGTGCCAGTAGTACCACCGGGACAGGGGAAAACTATGGCTACACCTTC.

This chain uses TRBV27 with TRBJ1-6, with D perhaps matching TRBD1 (5 bases). The CDR3 consists of 17 residues. V was cut by 4 bases and J by 1 base, with 14 bases left in between. Germline loops: CDR1 MNHEY, CDR2 SMNVEV (reference sequence). The chain's CDR3 is CASSSPGGSSYNSPLHF. The CDR3 DNA reads as TGTGCCAGCAGTTCACCCGGGGGGTCTTCCTATAATTCACCCCTCCACTTT.

CDR3 coding DNA: TGTGCCAGCAGCCCCAGGGGTTTGGATTCACCCCTCCACTTT. Translating gives CASSPRGLDSPLHF. The chain links TRBV11-2 to TRBJ1-6, with a weak D call TRBD1 (6 bases). CDR1 and CDR2 from the germline V gene are SGHAT and FQNNGV. The CDR3 spans 14 residues. Trimming took off 5 bases at V and 8 bases at J, with 13 bases between the two ends.

The genes are TRBV27 and TRBJ1-4, with D unclear. The CDR3 spans 13 residues. With 3 bases removed from V and 8 bases from J, the gap between germline ends came to 10 bases. Germline assignment: CDR1 MNHEY and CDR2 SMNVEV (reference sequence). The CDR3 loop reads CASSLWVGEKLFF. CDR3 nucleotide sequence: TGTGCCAGCAGTTTGTGGGTGGGCGAAAAACTGTTTTTT.

This chain joins TRBV5-1 and TRBJ1-1; 9 nucleotides agree with TRBD1. This CDR3 contains 15 residues. V lost 4 bases, J lost 3 bases, and 7 bases stayed unmatched. Germline lookup yields CDR1 SGHRS and CDR2 YFSETQ. CDR3 protein: CASSGVQGADTEAFF. The CDR3, as DNA: TGCGCCAGCAGCGGGGTACAGGGGGCGGACACTGAAGCTTTCTTT.

The CDR3 bases are TGTGCCAGCCAAGACACCACGGGGATGGGTAACGAGCAGTACTTC. Its translation is CASQDTTGMGNEQYF. The gene calls are TRBV6-5 and TRBJ2-7; maybe TRBD2 (5 bases). V was cut by 8 bases and J by 5 bases, with 22 bases left in between. The CDR3 totals 15 residues. Per germline, CDR1 MNHEY and CDR2 SVGAGI.

This clone occurred once. The chain carries TRBV7-3 and TRBJ2-7; 8 nucleotides agree with TRBD2. The CDR3 is 14 residues long. The trim removed 3 bases at V and 2 bases at J, leaving 3 bases unmatched. Germline CDR1 and CDR2: SGHTA and FQGTGA. CDR3: CASSFTSGPYEQYF. The CDR3 nucleotides read TGTGCCAGCAGCTTTACTAGCGGCCCCTACGAGCAGTACTTC.

The gene calls are TRBV9 and TRBJ1-1; D remains ambiguous. The germline V gene encodes CDR1 SGDLS and CDR2 YYNGEE. This CDR3 spans 15 amino acids. The germline V and J ends were trimmed by 3 bases and 0 bases, with 12 bases remaining between them. The CDR3 reads CASSAPGSMNTEAFF. CDR3 nucleotide sequence: TGTGCCAGCAGCGCCCCGGGGAGTATGAACACTGAAGCTTTCTTT. Looking up the rest from reference TRBV9 and TRBJ1-1 gives the full variable domain: DSGVTQTPKHLITATGQRVTLRCSPRSGDLSVYWYQQSLDQGLQFLIQYYNGEERAKGNILERFSAQQFPDLHSELNLSSLELGDSALYFCASSAPGSMNTEAFFGQGTRLTVV.

The chain links TRBV2 to TRBJ2-5, with 7 bases fitting TRBD2. Germline V gene data show CDR1 as SNHLY and CDR2 as FYNNEI. Germline trimming cut 5 bases from V and 2 bases from J; bases unmatched to any gene: 8. The CDR3 has 15 amino acids. DNA for the CDR3: TGTGCCAGCAGTACCCCCGGGAGGACTCAAGAGACCCAGTACTTC. This codes for CASSTPGRTQETQYF.

The chain carries TRBV7-6 and TRBJ2-2; TRBD1 matches 11 bases. Germline V gene data show CDR1 as SGHVS and CDR2 as FNYEAQ. The trim removed 7 bases at V and 9 bases at J, leaving 13 bases unmatched. The length of the CDR3 is 16 residues. CDR3 sequence (DNA): TGTGCCAGCACAAACCCGGGACAGGGGGATCGAAGGGAGCTGTTTTTT. It codes for CASTNPGQGDRRELFF.

The chain carries TRBV6-5 and TRBJ2-3; D remains unclear. V lost 6 bases, J lost 2 bases, and 9 bases lay in between. The CDR3 has 13 residues. Germline CDR1 reads MNHEY; CDR2 reads SVGAGI. The CDR3 spells CASRETSTDTQYF. DNA for the CDR3: TGTGCCAGCAGGGAGACCTCCACAGATACGCAGTATTTT.

The chain recombines TRBV28 with TRBJ2-7, with a tentative D call TRBD1 (5 bases). Germline loops: CDR1 MDHEN, CDR2 SYDVKM. CDR3 length: 13 residues. Between the trimmed V and J ends, which lost 7 bases and 9 bases, there was a span of 19 bases. This CDR3 reads CASTGQPLWGQYF. CDR3 DNA sequence: TGTGCCAGCACAGGACAACCCCTGTGGGGGCAGTACTTC.

V gene TRBV5-1 combines with J gene TRBJ2-1, with 7 bases that match TRBD1. V lost 4 bases to trimming and J lost 5 bases; unmatched junction nucleotides: 6. This CDR3 comprises 14 residues. The germline V gene encodes CDR1 SGHRS and CDR2 YFSETQ. The CDR3: CASSPQTGNNEQFF. The CDR3 bases are TGCGCCAGCAGCCCGCAGACAGGGAACAATGAGCAGTTCTTC.

The chain uses TRBV10-1 and TRBJ2-2; 9 nucleotides agree with TRBD2. V lost 6 bases, J lost 6 bases, and 2 bases stayed unmatched. The CDR3 has 13 residues. The germline V gene has CDR1 WNHNN and CDR2 SYGVQD (reference sequence). The DNA of the CDR3 is TGCGCCAGCAGCCTAGCGGGATCCGGGGAGCTGTTTTTT. Translated: CASSLAGSGELFF.

The chain combines TRBV5-1 with TRBJ1-2; 9 nucleotides line up with TRBD1. V shed 4 bases and J 3 bases; nucleotides not matched to a gene: 7. This CDR3 comprises 15 residues. Germline-derived CDR1 and CDR2 are SGHRS and YFSETQ. CDR3 sequence reads: CASSLRTGEDYGYTF. CDR3 bases: TGCGCCAGCAGCCTAAGGACAGGGGAAGACTATGGCTACACCTTC.

The rearrangement uses TRBV25-1 and TRBJ2-1; the D gene is possibly TRBD1 (6 bases). Trimming took off 3 bases at V and 6 bases at J, with 15 bases between the two ends. Germline V gene sequence: CDR1 MGHDK, CDR2 SYGVNS. This CDR3 has 15 residues. DNA of the CDR3: TGTGCCAGCAGTGATTGGGCAGGGGAACCCAATGAGCAGTTCTTC. As protein: CASSDWAGEPNEQFF.

The J gene is TRBJ2-7, the V gene TRBV7-2, with D possibly matching TRBD2 (6 bases). This CDR3 spans 15 amino acids. V was pared by 4 bases and J by 2 bases, with 15 bases between. The germline V gene has CDR1 SGHTA and CDR2 FQGNSA. The CDR3 protein is CASSSGLPWAYEQYF. DNA for the CDR3: TGTGCCAGCAGCTCGGGACTTCCATGGGCCTACGAGCAGTACTTC.

The chain couples TRBV9 to TRBJ2-5; possibly TRBD2 for D (6 bases). The CDR3 has 15 amino acids. V lost 3 bases, J lost 4 bases, and 16 bases lay in between. From germline, CDR1 is SGDLS and CDR2 YYNGEE. Written as DNA, the CDR3 is TGTGCCAGCAGCGCACGCGGTGGGGAGGCAGAGACCCAGTACTTC. This codes for CASSARGGEAETQYF.

The V and J genes are TRBV5-3 and TRBJ2-2; 10 bases align to TRBD2. TRBV5-3 is assigned to the ORF class and has an uncertain function. V lost 4 bases, J lost 6 bases, and 9 bases stayed unmatched. The CDR3 sequence is 16 residues long. This chain's CDR3 is CARSLLLAGRSGELFF. CDR3 DNA sequence: TGTGCCAGAAGCCTCTTACTAGCGGGGCGGTCCGGGGAGCTGTTTTTT.

The chain employs TRBV3-1 (or the pseudogene TRBV3-2) and TRBJ2-1; 9 bases are a match to TRBD1. The CDR3 is 15 amino acids. The V segment lost 1 base and the J segment 7 bases; nucleotides outside the gene matches: 5. Germline V gene lookup returns CDR1 LGHDT and CDR2 YNNKEL (reference sequence). The CDR3 sequence: CASSQGGTGWNEQFF. The CDR3 DNA follows: TGTGCCAGCAGCCAAGGGGGGACAGGGTGGAATGAGCAGTTCTTC.

The gene calls are TRBV27 and TRBJ2-3, with D possibly being TRBD2 (5 bases). The V end was cut by 2 bases, the J end by 6 bases, with 12 bases between. CDR1 is MNHEY and CDR2 is SMNVEV in the germline V gene (reference sequence). This CDR3 comprises 14 residues. In nucleotides, the CDR3 is TGTGCCAGCAGTTTAGAGGGTCGCGAGGATACGCAGTATTTT. Its protein is CASSLEGREDTQYF.

V is TRBV6-2 or TRBV6-3 and J is TRBJ2-1; D is possibly TRBD2 (6 bases). Germline V gene lookup returns CDR1 MNHEY and CDR2 SVGEGT. The CDR3 loop spans 16 amino acids. Trimming took 0 bases from V and 8 from J, leaving 17 bases between them. CDR3 region: CASSYSLLGGADEQFF. CDR3 sequence (DNA): TGTGCCAGCAGTTACTCCTTGCTCGGAGGGGCTGATGAGCAGTTCTTC.

The chain combines TRBV9 with TRBJ1-5, with D tentatively TRBD1 (5 bases). With 3 bases removed from V and 0 bases from J, the gap between germline ends came to 13 bases. Germline V gives CDR1 SGDLS, CDR2 YYNGEE. The CDR3 extends over 16 amino acids. The CDR3 region has the DNA TGTGCCAGCAGCGGCCCTGGGGGGAGTAGCAATCAGCCCCAGCATTTT. Translation gives CASSGPGGSSNQPQHF.